The clone carrying this TCR beta chain showed up many times. Its matching antigen is unknown. Original data processing: Samples contained a median of roughly 99,000 TCRs, with a range of about 23,224 to 700,000. TCRdb recomputed calls from the RACE reads with MiXCR, one row per CDR3 protein. It is TCRdb's table, rather than the study itself, that gives the V and J calls and clone size. The table shows 95,000 or so distinct CDR3 sequences, with over 9.5% occurring only once. The data were taken from a study of human T cells and chemical hapten exposure. Study results and limitations: Patch test score rose with PT1 expanded TCR count, significant at thresholds 8, 16 and 32, not 4.

This CDR3 region has 15 residues. Losses at the gene ends were 5 bases for V and 10 bases for J; bases not matched to a gene: 9. CDR1 is SGHTA, CDR2 FQGNSA, per germline. Time point given: patch test 1, 2 weeks after DPC sensitization. Sample treatment: therapeutic diphenylcyclopropenone sensitization with weekly scalp DPC. This specimen consisted of whole blood, obtained in connection with sensitization to the hapten diphenylcyclopropenone (DPC). This receptor was obtained from a middle-aged man with alopecia areata. Some clones in this sample may be carry-over from other donors' samples. The chain recombines TRBV7-2 with TRBJ2-2; 11 bases fit TRBD1. DNA of the CDR3: TGTGCCAGCAGCCGGACAGGGGGCGGGCCTTTGGAGCTGTTTTTT. It is translated as CASSRTGGGPLELFF. Based on the CDR3 plus reference TRBV7-2 and TRBJ2-2, the full variable domain is GAGVSQSPSNKVTEKGKDVELRCDPISGHTALYWYRQSLGQGLEFLIYFQGNSAPDKSGLPSDRFSAERTGGSVSTLTIQRTQQEDSAVYLCASSRTGGGPLELFFGEGSRLTVL.